Given below is one TCR beta chain in context. Its antigen is not known. Sequenced by immunoSEQ multiplex PCR; TCRdb stores in-frame clones only, minus some. Among about 82,000 clones, about nine tenths were seen once, and the ten largest hold 4.5% to 6.5%. The CDR3 totals 17 residues. After removal of 0 bases from V and 3 bases from J, the junction contained 6 bases not matched to a gene. The germline V gene has CDR1 SGHNT and CDR2 YYREEE (reference sequence). This entry comes from a study of PD-L1 blockade in urothelial cancer. Notes on the study in general: Durable-benefit cases showed more tumor-associated blood clone expansion at 3 weeks.

This material consisted of PBMCs, taken around atezolizumab (anti-PD-L1) treatment. This receptor was taken from a woman aged 65 to 85 with urothelial cancer. The chain links TRBV5-4 to TRBJ1-3; 10 bases line up with TRBD1. The CDR3 sequence is CASSLVTTGGYGNTIYF. CDR3 coding DNA: TGTGCCAGCAGCTTGGTAACGACAGGGGGCTATGGAAACACCATATATTTT.